The 5 T cell receptor beta chains reported below all come from one sample, sequenced in a study of T cell responses to AZD1222 COVID-19 vaccine. Using immunoSEQ multiplex PCR, the repertoire was profiled, and TCRdb retains in-frame clones only, with some absent. The repertoire holds 140,000 to 150,000 clones, with approximately 89% as singletons. This specimen consisted of peripheral blood, obtained 28 days after the second AZD1222 dose. These receptors all come from an adult who received the AZD1222 COVID-19 vaccine.

V usage is TRBV7-2 and J usage is TRBJ2-7; no reliable D call. CDR1 SGHTA and CDR2 FQGNSA come from the germline V gene. Between the trimmed V and J ends, which lost 4 bases and 0 bases, there was a span of 7 bases. There are 13 residues in the CDR3. CDR3 amino acids: CASSYLLSYEQYF. In DNA, the CDR3 is TGTGCCAGCAGCTACCTCCTCTCCTACGAGCAGTACTTC.

The V call is TRBV7-8, the J call TRBJ2-3; D is possibly TRBD1 or TRBD2 (5 bases each). Between the trimmed V and J ends, which lost 4 bases and 1 base, there was a span of 12 bases. Per the germline V gene, CDR1 is SGHVS and CDR2 is FQNEAQ. CDR3 length: 15 amino acids. In nucleotides, the CDR3 is TGTGCCAGCAGCTCTACTGTGGGGGGCACAGATACGCAGTATTTT. It translates to CASSSTVGGTDTQYF.

This clone came up a few times. The V call is TRBV6-5, the J call TRBJ1-4, with D possibly TRBD1 on 6 matching bases. There are 15 residues in the CDR3. The V gene lost 6 bases and the J gene lost 8 bases, with 19 bases spanning the gap. Germline V gene sequence: CDR1 MNHEY, CDR2 SVGAGI. For the CDR3, the DNA is TGTGCCAGCAGCCTCGGGGACATGGGGGGAGAAAAACTGTTTTTT. This encodes CASSLGDMGGEKLFF.

The CDR3: CASIFTESSSYEQYF. CDR3 nucleotides: TGTGCCAGCATTTTTACAGAGTCCTCCTCCTACGAGCAGTACTTC. This chain joins TRBV2 and TRBJ2-7; no reliable D call. Per the germline V gene, CDR1 is SNHLY and CDR2 is FYNNEI. This CDR3 is 15 amino acids long. The V end was cut by 7 bases, the J end by 0 bases, with 16 bases between. Full variable domain (rest looked up from reference TRBV2 and TRBJ2-7): EPEVTQTPSHQVTQMGQEVILRCVPISNHLYFYWYRQILGQKVEFLVSFYNNEISEKSEIFDDQFSVERPDGSNFTLKIRSTKLEDSAMYFCASIFTESSSYEQYFGPGTRLTVT.

The chain couples TRBV3-1 (or the pseudogene TRBV3-2) to TRBJ2-3; TRBD1 or TRBD2 may be the D gene (5 bases each). The ends were cut back, 1 base at V and 11 bases at J, with 19 bases in the middle. The CDR3 length is 15 residues. The V gene's germline CDR1 is LGHDT and CDR2 YNNKEL (reference sequence). DNA of the CDR3: TGTGCCAGCAGCCAAGGTAGACCCGCCCGGGACGTGCAGTATTTT. Encoded protein: CASSQGRPARDVQYF.